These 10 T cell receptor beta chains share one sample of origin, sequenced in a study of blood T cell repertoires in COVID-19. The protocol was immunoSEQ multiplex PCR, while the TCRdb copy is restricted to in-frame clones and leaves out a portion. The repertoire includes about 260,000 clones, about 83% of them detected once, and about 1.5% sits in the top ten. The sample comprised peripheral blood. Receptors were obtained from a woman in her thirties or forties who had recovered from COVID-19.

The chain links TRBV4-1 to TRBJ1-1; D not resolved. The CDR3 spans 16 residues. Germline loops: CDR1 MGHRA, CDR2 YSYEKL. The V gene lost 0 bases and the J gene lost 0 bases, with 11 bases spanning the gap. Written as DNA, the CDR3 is TGCGCCAGCAGCCAAGATTCCGTATCCTTGAACACTGAAGCTTTCTTT. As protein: CASSQDSVSLNTEAFF.

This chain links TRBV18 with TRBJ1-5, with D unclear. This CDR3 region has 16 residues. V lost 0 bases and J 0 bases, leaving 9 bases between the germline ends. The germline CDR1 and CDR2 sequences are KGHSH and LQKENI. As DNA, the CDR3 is TGTGCCAGCTCACCACCGACGGGGAATAGCAATCAGCCCCAGCATTTT. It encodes CASSPPTGNSNQPQHF.

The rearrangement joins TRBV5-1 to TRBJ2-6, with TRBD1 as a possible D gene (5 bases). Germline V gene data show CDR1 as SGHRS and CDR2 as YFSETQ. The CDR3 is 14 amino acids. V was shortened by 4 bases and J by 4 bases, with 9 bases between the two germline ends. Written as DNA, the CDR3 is TGCGCCAGCAGCCCGACAGACGGGGCCAACGTCCTGACTTTC. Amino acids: CASSPTDGANVLTF.

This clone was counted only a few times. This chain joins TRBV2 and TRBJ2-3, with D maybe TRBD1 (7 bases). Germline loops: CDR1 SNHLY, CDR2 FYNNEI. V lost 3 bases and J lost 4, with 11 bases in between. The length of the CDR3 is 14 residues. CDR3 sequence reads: CASSETRGADTQYF. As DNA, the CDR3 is TGTGCCAGCAGTGAGACCAGGGGGGCAGATACGCAGTATTTT.

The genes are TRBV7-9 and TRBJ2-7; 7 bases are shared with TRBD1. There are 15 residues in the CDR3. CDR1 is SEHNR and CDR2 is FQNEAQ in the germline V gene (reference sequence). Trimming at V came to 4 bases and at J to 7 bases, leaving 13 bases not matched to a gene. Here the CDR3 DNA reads TGTGCCAGCAGCTCCTCGGGCAGGGGGTATGGGGAGCAGTACTTC. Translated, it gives CASSSSGRGYGEQYF.

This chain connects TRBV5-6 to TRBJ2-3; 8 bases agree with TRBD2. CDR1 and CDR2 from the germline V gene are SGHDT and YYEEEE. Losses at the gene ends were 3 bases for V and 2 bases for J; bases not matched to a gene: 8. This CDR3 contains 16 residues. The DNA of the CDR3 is TGTGCCAGCAGCTCCGTGGCGGGGGGCTACACAGATACGCAGTATTTT. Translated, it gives CASSSVAGGYTDTQYF.

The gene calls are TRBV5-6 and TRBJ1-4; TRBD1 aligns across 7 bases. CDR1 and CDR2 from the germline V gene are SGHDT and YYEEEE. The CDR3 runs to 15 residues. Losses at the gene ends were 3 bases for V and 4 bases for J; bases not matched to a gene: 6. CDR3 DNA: TGTGCCAGCAGCTCTGTGGGACAGCATAATGAAAAACTGTTTTTT. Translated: CASSSVGQHNEKLFF.

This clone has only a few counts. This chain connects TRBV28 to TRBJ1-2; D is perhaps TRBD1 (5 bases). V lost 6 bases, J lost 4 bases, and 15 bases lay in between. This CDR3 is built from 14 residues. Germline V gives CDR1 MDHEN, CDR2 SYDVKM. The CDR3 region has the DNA TGTGCCAGCAGCTCTAAGGGGAGGGGCTATGGCTACACCTTC. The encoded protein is CASSSKGRGYGYTF.

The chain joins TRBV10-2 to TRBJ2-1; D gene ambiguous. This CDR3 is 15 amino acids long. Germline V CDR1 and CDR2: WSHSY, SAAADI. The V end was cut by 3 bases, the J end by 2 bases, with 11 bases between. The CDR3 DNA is TGCGCCAGCAGTGACCGCGCGTACCCCTACAATGAGCAGTTCTTC. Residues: CASSDRAYPYNEQFF.

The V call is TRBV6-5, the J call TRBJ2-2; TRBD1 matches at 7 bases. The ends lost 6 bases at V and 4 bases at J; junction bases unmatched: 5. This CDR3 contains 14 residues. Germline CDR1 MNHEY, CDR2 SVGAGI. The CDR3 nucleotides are TGTGCCAGCAGGAGGGACAGCCTCACCGGGGAGCTGTTTTTT. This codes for CASRRDSLTGELFF.